Listed below are T cell receptor beta chains from one sample, sequenced in a study of radiotherapy plus CTLA-4 blockade in lung cancer. The data were produced by immunoSEQ multiplex PCR, yet TCRdb's version contains in-frame clones alone and is incomplete. The sample lists 50,000 to 85,000 clones, under 85% seen once, with less than 5% in the top ten. The specimen was peripheral blood, collected from a patient treated with radiotherapy plus ipilimumab. Receptors originate from a human donor with non-small cell lung cancer who had a partial response to radiotherapy plus ipilimumab. Both conserved end residues are part of each CDR3. Fields, in order: J gene, D gene, clone size, V gene, CDR3 protein, CDR3 DNA. The D gene is left open where the match is weak. Not all rows give a size; the values are once, few, many and, for expanded clones, a class.

>TRBJ2-6|-|-|TRBV5-1
CASSTTGRPSGANVLTF
TGCGCCAGCAGCACCACAGGACGGCCCTCTGGGGCCAACGTCCTGACTTTC
>TRBJ2-2|-|few|TRBV9
CASSVGGWSGELFF
TGTGCCAGCAGCGTAGGAGGGTGGTCCGGGGAGCTGTTTTTT
>TRBJ2-1|TRBD1|-|TRBV7-3
CASSFDRGDEQFF
TGTGCCAGCAGCTTTGACAGGGGTGACGAGCAGTTCTTC
>TRBJ2-7|-|-|TRBV7-2
CASSLGGTSYEQYF
TGTGCCAGCAGCTTAGGTGGCACGTCCTACGAGCAGTACTTC
>TRBJ2-7|TRBD2|few|TRBV5-1
CASSLSSGRTYEQYF
TGCGCCAGCAGCTTGAGCAGCGGGAGGACCTACGAGCAGTACTTC
>TRBJ1-1|TRBD1|-|TRBV10-1
CASSEGTGMNTEAFF
TGCGCCAGCAGTGAGGGGACAGGCATGAACACTGAAGCTTTCTTT
>TRBJ2-7|-|-|TRBV11-2
CASTSGQSYEQYF
TGTGCCAGCACCTCGGGTCAGTCCTACGAGCAGTACTTC
>TRBJ2-5|TRBD1|-|TRBV28
CASSLGTGGIGQETQYF
TGTGCCAGCAGTCTCGGGACAGGGGGAATAGGGCAAGAGACCCAGTACTTC
>TRBJ2-3|TRBD2|once|TRBV5-4
CASSLGGGLALSSTDTQYF
TGTGCCAGCAGCTTGGGTGGGGGACTAGCCCTGTCAAGCACAGATACGCAGTATTTT
>TRBJ2-3|TRBD2|-|TRBV5-1
CASSAPRSGRVGDTQYF
TGCGCCAGCAGCGCCCCCCGAAGCGGGAGGGTTGGAGATACGCAGTATTTT
>TRBJ2-3|TRBD1|-|TRBV5-8
CASSSTGAGTDTQYF
TGTGCCAGCAGCTCAACAGGGGCAGGCACAGATACGCAGTATTTT
>TRBJ2-7|-|few|TRBV15
CATSREPRLTYEQYF
TGTGCCACCAGCAGAGAGCCCAGACTCACCTACGAGCAGTACTTC
>TRBJ2-3|-|-|TRBV18
CASSPGHPTDTQYF
TGTGCCAGCTCACCAGGGCACCCCACAGATACGCAGTATTTT
>TRBJ2-3|TRBD2|-|TRBV2
CASMAQRGITDTQYF
TGTGCCAGCATGGCGCAGCGGGGGATCACAGATACGCAGTATTTT
>TRBJ2-2|TRBD2|-|TRBV5-1
CASSLTSANTGELFF
TGCGCCAGCAGCTTGACTAGCGCGAACACCGGGGAGCTGTTTTTT
>TRBJ2-1|TRBD1|-|TRBV5-6
CASSRTGANLYNEQFF
TGTGCCAGCAGCCGGACAGGGGCCAACCTATACAATGAGCAGTTCTTC
>TRBJ1-5|TRBD1|-|TRBV18
CASSRGTGVGNQPQHF
TGTGCCAGCTCACGCGGGACAGGGGTAGGCAATCAGCCCCAGCATTTT
>TRBJ2-7|TRBD1|-|TRBV29-1
CSVISGTDGYEQYF
TGCAGCGTGATTTCCGGGACAGACGGCTACGAGCAGTACTTC
>TRBJ1-3|-|-|TRBV10-3
CAISESQVTSGNTIYF
TGTGCCATCAGTGAGTCCCAGGTTACCTCTGGAAACACCATATATTTT
>TRBJ2-7|-|-|TRBV27
CASSLEYF
TGTGCCAGCAGCCTCGAGTACTTC
>TRBJ2-2|TRBD2|few|TRBV15
CATRGGSGTGELFF
TGTGCCACCAGGGGAGGGAGCGGGACCGGGGAGCTGTTTTTT
>TRBJ1-5|-|-|TRBV28
CASRVTGNQPQHF
TGTGCCAGCAGGGTCACAGGGAATCAGCCCCAGCATTTT
>TRBJ2-5|TRBD2|-|TRBV6-6
CASSPSGGQETQYF
TGTGCCAGCAGCCCCTCGGGGGGCCAAGAGACCCAGTACTTC
>TRBJ1-5|-|-|TRBV4-1
CASSQGENQPQHF
TGCGCCAGCAGCCAAGGAGAGAATCAGCCCCAGCATTTT
>TRBJ1-5|-|once|TRBV19
CASSIQDRNRNQPQHF
TGTGCCAGTAGTATACAAGACAGGAATCGCAATCAGCCCCAGCATTTT
>TRBJ2-1|TRBD2|-|TRBV6-1
CASSVGLAGGQFF
TGTGCCAGCAGTGTGGGACTAGCGGGAGGCCAGTTCTTC
>TRBJ2-7|-|-|TRBV2
CASSEGQSSSYEQYF
TGTGCCAGCAGTGAAGGACAGTCCAGCTCCTACGAGCAGTACTTC
>TRBJ1-4|-|-|TRBV28
CASSLGQGNEKLFF
TGTGCCAGCAGTTTAGGGCAGGGTAATGAAAAACTGTTTTTT
>TRBJ2-3|-|-|TRBV27
CASSFRDNTQYF
TGTGCCAGCAGTTTCCGGGACAATACGCAGTATTTT
>TRBJ1-6|TRBD1|-|TRBV6-1
CASSTDRNSPLHF
TGTGCCAGCAGTACGGACAGGAACTCACCCCTCCACTTT
>TRBJ2-7|TRBD1|-|TRBV27
CASSLFTGEEQYF
TGTGCCAGCAGTTTATTTACAGGGGAAGAGCAGTACTTC
>TRBJ2-1|TRBD2|-|TRBV9
CASSVAPGGEQFF
TGTGCCAGCAGCGTAGCTCCGGGGGGGGAGCAGTTCTTC
>TRBJ1-1|TRBD1|-|TRBV19
CASSFQGANQAFF
TGTGCCAGTAGTTTCCAGGGGGCTAACCAAGCTTTCTTT
>TRBJ2-1|-|-|TRBV2
CASSEIPRNEQFF
TGTGCCAGCAGTGAAATACCCAGGAATGAGCAGTTCTTC
>TRBJ2-7|-|-|TRBV10-2
CASSGRGRTPVGYEQYF
TGCGCCAGCAGTGGGCGGGGCAGGACACCGGTGGGGTACGAGCAGTACTTC
>TRBJ1-4|-|-|TRBV7-2
CASSLTQGTSNEKLFF
TGTGCCAGCAGCCTAACCCAGGGGACATCCAATGAAAAACTGTTTTTT
>TRBJ1-2|-|-|TRBV18
CASSPPDRFKIEGYTF
TGTGCCAGCTCACCACCTGACAGATTTAAGATTGAGGGCTACACCTTC
>TRBJ2-3|-|-|TRBV19
CASSIAGTDTQYF
TGTGCCAGTAGTATAGCAGGCACAGATACGCAGTATTTT
>TRBJ1-3|-|-|TRBV7-6
CASSSGQRSGNTIYF
TGTGCCAGCAGCTCAGGACAGCGCTCTGGAAACACCATATATTTT
>TRBJ2-5|TRBD1|few|TRBV5-4
CASRSGTGERETQYF
TGTGCCAGCAGATCCGGGACAGGGGAGCGAGAGACCCAGTACTTC
>TRBJ2-1|-|-|TRBV7-2
CASSLRLPRGNEQFF
TGTGCCAGCAGCTTAAGGCTCCCTAGAGGGAATGAGCAGTTCTTC
>TRBJ1-3|TRBD1|once|TRBV4-1
CASSQKGAIHTIYF
TGCGCCAGCAGCCAAAAGGGGGCGATTCACACCATATATTTT
>TRBJ1-2|-|-|TRBV28
CASNSAGGSNYGYTF
TGTGCCAGCAACTCAGCGGGAGGGTCCAACTATGGCTACACCTTC
>TRBJ2-1|-|few|TRBV9
CASSVVGLIYNEQFF
TGTGCCAGCAGCGTCGTAGGACTTATCTACAATGAGCAGTTCTTC
>TRBJ2-7|-|-|TRBV2
CASSEARSSYEQYF
TGTGCCAGCAGTGAGGCGAGGAGCTCCTACGAGCAGTACTTC
>TRBJ2-2|-|-|TRBV9
CASSPRLANTGELFF
TGTGCCAGCAGCCCTCGTTTAGCGAACACCGGGGAGCTGTTTTTT
>TRBJ2-5|TRBD2|-|TRBV28
CASTSGRSETQYF
TGTGCCAGCACTAGCGGGAGAAGCGAGACCCAGTACTTC
>TRBJ2-3|-|-|TRBV7-3
CASRDKRSTDTQYF
TGTGCCAGCAGGGACAAACGCTCCACAGATACGCAGTATTTT
>TRBJ2-1|-|few|TRBV27
CASSLRGPNNEQFF
TGTGCCAGCAGTCTCCGAGGGCCGAACAATGAGCAGTTCTTC
>TRBJ2-5|TRBD2|-|TRBV7-6
CASSLGLGAGGQETQYF
TGTGCCAGCAGCTTAGGTCTCGGGGCGGGAGGTCAAGAGACCCAGTACTTC
>TRBJ1-1|-|-|TRBV28
CASSIRDTEAFF
TGTGCCAGCTCAATCAGGGATACTGAAGCTTTCTTT
>TRBJ2-7|TRBD2|-|TRBV7-9
CASSWQAGTGGLSYEQYF
TGTGCCAGCAGCTGGCAGGCGGGTACGGGAGGCCTCTCCTACGAGCAGTACTTC
>TRBJ1-1|TRBD1|-|TRBV6-1
CASGDRGSDTEAFF
TGTGCCAGCGGAGACAGGGGGTCGGACACTGAAGCTTTCTTT
>TRBJ1-2|TRBD1|-|TRBV5-1
CASSLWQGALDGYTF
TGCGCCAGCAGCTTGTGGCAGGGGGCGCTGGATGGCTACACCTTC
>TRBJ2-4|-|-|TRBV1
CTSSKGNGTPSGAKNIQYF
TGCACCAGCAGCAAAGGAAACGGGACTCCAAGCGGTGCCAAAAACATTCAGTACTTC
>TRBJ1-2|TRBD1|-|TRBV30
CAWGRQGAAGYTF
TGTGCCTGGGGCCGACAGGGGGCGGCTGGCTACACCTTC
>TRBJ1-5|-|few|TRBV5-1
CASSLGGGQPQHF
TGCGCCAGCAGCTTGGGGGGGGGTCAGCCCCAGCATTTT
>TRBJ1-2|TRBD1|-|TRBV5-1
CASSLVGTGAGYTF
TGCGCCAGCAGCTTGGTGGGGACAGGGGCCGGCTACACCTTC
>TRBJ2-7|TRBD2|-|TRBV5-6
CASSLWGLPEEQYF
TGTGCCAGCAGCTTGTGGGGACTACCTGAAGAGCAGTACTTC